This passage covers 7 T cell receptor beta chains from one sample sequenced in a study of cytomegalovirus exposure and HLA in healthy donors. The PCR ran on 60 Vbeta and 13 Jbeta primers. Generated by immunoSEQ multiplex PCR, the TCRdb table keeps only in-frame clones and is missing some. The sample consists of about 52,000 clones, around 52% of them appearing once. Sequenced material: PBMCs. All receptors come from a human donor in good health.

This clone was found a few times. CDR3 loop: CASSESLGGASQPQHF. The CDR3 DNA reads TGTGCCAGCAGTGAATCCCTGGGGGGGGCAAGTCAGCCCCAGCATTTT. V gene TRBV2 combines with J gene TRBJ1-5; D is possibly TRBD1 (6 bases). CDR3 length: 16 amino acids. The germline V gene has CDR1 SNHLY and CDR2 FYNNEI. Trimming left V 2 bases short and J 6 bases short, with 17 bases between.

The V gene is TRBV5-1, the J gene TRBJ2-3; D is unclear. From germline, CDR1 is SGHRS and CDR2 YFSETQ. This CDR3 region has 15 residues. V dropped 6 bases and J dropped 0 bases, with 14 bases sitting between them. The DNA for the CDR3 is TGCGCCAGCAACCTCCTCCCAACTAGCACAGATACGCAGTATTTT. Translating gives CASNLLPTSTDTQYF.

The chain has TRBV16 and TRBJ1-3; 8 bases fit TRBD1. From germline, CDR1 is KGHSY and CDR2 FQNENV. CDR3 length: 14 residues. Unmatched junction bases numbered 3, after V lost 4 bases and J lost 4 bases. DNA of the CDR3: TGTGCCAGCAGCCCCAGGGGGCTCGGAAACACCATATATTTT. It yields the protein CASSPRGLGNTIYF.

Only a few counts were recorded for this clone. The chain links TRBV5-1 to TRBJ2-1, with TRBD1 matching 11 bases. Germline CDR1 reads SGHRS; CDR2 reads YFSETQ. The CDR3 contains 15 residues. Germline trimming cut 4 bases from V and 9 bases from J; bases unmatched to any gene: 9. Here the CDR3 reads CASSPDRGRPSEQFF. In DNA, the CDR3 is TGCGCCAGCAGCCCGGACAGGGGGCGGCCGAGTGAGCAGTTCTTC.

In this sample, this clone turned up a few times. The gene calls are TRBV4-3 and TRBJ1-1, with TRBD1 identical over 8 bases. The J segment lost 1 base and the V segment lost 3 bases, leaving 4 bases of the junction unmatched. Germline CDR1 is LGHNA and CDR2 is YSLEER. CDR3 length: 15 amino acids. The CDR3 spells CASSHGDRPNTEAFF. The CDR3 DNA is TGCGCCAGCAGCCATGGGGACAGGCCGAACACTGAAGCTTTCTTT.

The table lists this clone with a few counts. V gene TRBV2 combines with J gene TRBJ2-7; 8 nucleotides agree with TRBD1. This CDR3 has 14 residues. The V gene end was trimmed by 5 bases and the J gene end by 5 bases; junction bases not matched to a gene: 8. The germline V gene encodes CDR1 SNHLY and CDR2 FYNNEI. The CDR3 loop is CASSPTGGRDEQYF. DNA for the CDR3: TGTGCCAGCAGTCCCACAGGGGGTCGAGACGAGCAGTACTTC.

This chain uses TRBV12-5 with TRBJ1-1, with TRBD1 matching 7 bases. Germline values: CDR1 LGHNT, CDR2 FRNRAP. CDR3 size: 14 residues. V was clipped by 7 bases and J by 1 base; unmatched bases: 6. CDR3 DNA sequence: TGTGCTAGTGCTCCACGGACAGGGAACACTGAAGCTTTCTTT. It specifies CASAPRTGNTEAFF. Using reference TRBV12-5 and TRBJ1-1 for the parts outside the CDR3, the full variable domain is DARVTQTPRHKVTEMGQEVTMRCQPILGHNTVFWYRQTMMQGLELLAYFRNRAPLDDSGMPKDRFSAEMPDATLATLKIQPSEPRDSAVYFCASAPRTGNTEAFFGQGTRLTVV.